These 21 T cell receptor beta chains originate from one sample sequenced in a study of T cell repertoires in cytomegalovirus infection. TCRdb re-analysed the reads in MiXCR, keeping a single row per CDR3 protein. The profile shows under 200,000 distinct CDR3 sequences, roughly 30% of them singletons. Material for sequencing was PBMCs. These receptors all stem from a human donor in good health (CMV status not recorded). Some clones in this sample may be carry-over from other donors' samples.

V is TRBV29-1 and J is TRBJ1-1; TRBD1 aligns across 8 bases. From germline, CDR1 is SQVTM and CDR2 ANQGSEA. V was pared by 1 base and J by 8 bases, with 9 bases of the junction left unmatched. The CDR3 sequence is 14 residues long. CDR3 nucleotide sequence: TGCAGCGTTGAAGCTAGGGACAGGTTGAGGGAAGCTTTCTTT. Its protein is CSVEARDRLREAFF.

The chain couples TRBV7-2 to TRBJ2-7; 7 bases agree with TRBD1. V trimming: 4 bases; J trimming: 2 bases; junction bases outside the gene matches: 5. The germline CDR1 and CDR2 sequences are SGHTA and FQGNSA. The CDR3 covers 14 residues. The CDR3 DNA reads TGTGCCAGCAGCTCCTCGACAGGGCCCTACGAGCAGTACTTC. Translating it yields CASSSSTGPYEQYF.

This rearrangement joins TRBV6-1 to TRBJ2-7, with no clear D. V lost 0 bases and J 3 bases, leaving 6 bases between the germline ends. Germline V gene sequence: CDR1 MNHNS, CDR2 SASEGT. The CDR3 contains 13 residues. The CDR3 DNA reads as TGTGCCAGCAGTGAAGCTTTCAACTACGAGCAGTACTTC. It specifies CASSEAFNYEQYF.

This clonotype was picked up many times. The gene calls are TRBV7-2 and TRBJ2-1, with D perhaps TRBD2 (6 bases). The CDR3 covers 16 residues. Germline V gene lookup returns CDR1 SGHTA and CDR2 FQGNSA. V lost 5 bases and J lost 6, with 20 bases in between. CDR3 residues: CASSTPERAAANEQFF. CDR3 in DNA: TGTGCCAGCAGCACCCCGGAGCGGGCCGCCGCCAATGAGCAGTTCTTC.

This clonotype has just a few counts. The chain combines TRBV2 with TRBJ1-2; D uncertain. The CDR3 covers 15 residues. Trimming stripped 1 base from V and 0 bases from J, with 9 bases between. Germline CDR1 is SNHLY and CDR2 is FYNNEI. The CDR3 loop is CASSEVVGANYGYTF. CDR3 bases: TGTGCCAGCAGTGAAGTTGTCGGGGCTAACTATGGCTACACCTTC.

The V and J genes are TRBV20-1 and TRBJ1-6, with 9 bases fitting TRBD1. J lost 6 bases, V lost 2 bases, and 5 bases had no gene match. This CDR3 has 15 amino acids. CDR1 and CDR2 from the germline V gene are DFQATT and SNEGSKA (reference sequence). The CDR3 DNA is TGCAGTGCTAGACTAGTGGGACAGGGTAATTCACCCCTCCACTTT. Translated, it gives CSARLVGQGNSPLHF.

The sample holds many counts of this clonotype. The chain is built from TRBV7-6 and TRBJ2-7, with 9 nucleotides matching TRBD2. The germline CDR1 and CDR2 sequences are SGHVS and FNYEAQ. The CDR3 has 16 residues. J gave up 4 bases and V 5 bases, and 12 bases lay outside the gene matches. CDR3 sequence (DNA): TGTGCCAGCAGCCCCGGCGGGAGGGGGCTAGTGTACGAGCAGTACTTC. Encoded protein: CASSPGGRGLVYEQYF.

This clonotype was found a few times. This sequence joins TRBV19 and TRBJ1-2, with D perhaps TRBD1 (5 bases). Per the germline V gene, CDR1 is LNHDA and CDR2 is SQIVND (reference sequence). The V end was cut by 8 bases, the J end by 5 bases, with 18 bases between. There are 14 residues in the CDR3. In DNA, the CDR3 is TGTGCCAGTCTACGCAGGGTCGATTGGTATGGCTACACCTTC. Encoded protein: CASLRRVDWYGYTF.

This clonotype was seen ten or more times. The genes are TRBV2 and TRBJ2-1, with TRBD2 identical over 8 bases. There are 14 residues in the CDR3. The V gene's germline CDR1 is SNHLY and CDR2 FYNNEI. V lost 7 bases to trimming and J lost 7 bases; unmatched junction nucleotides: 9. CDR3 sequence: CASTRSGGGNEQFF. The CDR3 DNA sequence: TGTGCCAGCACACGCTCCGGGGGGGGAAATGAGCAGTTCTTC.

The table lists this clonotype with a few counts. The genes are TRBV7-2 and TRBJ2-2, with D perhaps TRBD1 or TRBD2 (5 bases each). The CDR3 extends over 15 amino acids. V lost 11 bases to trimming and J lost 5 bases, with 21 bases between them. The germline gives CDR1 SGHTA, CDR2 FQGNSA. The DNA for the CDR3 is TGTGCCTCCCGGGGCGGACCCTCGCGAACCGGGGAGCTGTTTTTT. It translates to CASRGGPSRTGELFF. Full variable domain (missing parts from reference TRBV7-2 and TRBJ2-2): GAGVSQSPSNKVTEKGKDVELRCDPISGHTALYWYRQSLGQGLEFLIYFQGNSAPDKSGLPSDRFSAERTGGSVSTLTIQRTQQEDSAVYLCASRGGPSRTGELFFGEGSRLTVL.

This clonotype was counted many times. The chain links TRBV6-6 to TRBJ1-3, with unresolved D. The CDR3 runs to 15 residues. Trimming left V 0 bases short and J 4 bases short, with 10 bases between. Per germline, CDR1 MNHNY and CDR2 SVGAGI (reference sequence). The CDR3 DNA is TGTGCCAGCAGTTACTCTGAGGGAGGAGGAAACACCATATATTTT. Residues: CASSYSEGGGNTIYF.

About this clonotype: The germline gene is not matched at one end of the junction; a read error may be the cause. This chain joins TRBV7-6 and TRBJ2-3; D tentatively fits TRBD1 or TRBD2 (5 bases each). The CDR3 extends over 16 amino acids. From germline, CDR1 is SGHVS and CDR2 FNYEAQ. The CDR3 loop is CASSSAQSPSTGTQYF. The CDR3 region has the DNA TGTGCCAGCAGCTCCGCACAGTCCCCTAGCACAGGTACGCAGTATTTT.

The chain uses TRBV7-9 and TRBJ2-3; no clear D gene. CDR1 and CDR2 from the germline V gene are SEHNR and FQNEAQ (reference sequence). V dropped 1 base and J dropped 4 bases, with 12 bases sitting between them. This CDR3 is 15 amino acids long. CDR3 protein: CASSLGMGGADTQYF. The CDR3 DNA sequence: TGTGCCAGCAGCTTAGGAATGGGTGGGGCAGATACGCAGTATTTT. Looking up the rest from reference TRBV7-9 and TRBJ2-3 gives the full variable domain: DTGVSQNPRHKITKRGQNVTFRCDPISEHNRLYWYRQTLGQGPEFLTYFQNEAQLEKSRLLSDRFSAERPKGSFSTLEIQRTEQGDSAMYLCASSLGMGGADTQYFGPGTRLTVL.

There are a few counts of this clonotype. The J gene is TRBJ1-2, the V gene TRBV20-1; maybe TRBD1 (6 bases). V lost 1 base to trimming and J lost 4 bases, with 10 bases between them. This CDR3 has 13 amino acids. Per germline, CDR1 DFQATT and CDR2 SNEGSKA (reference sequence). The CDR3 DNA is TGCAGTGCTAGAGGGGACATCGCCTATGGCTACACCTTC. This sequence encodes CSARGDIAYGYTF.

The V call is TRBV7-2, the J call TRBJ2-5, with TRBD2 identical over 9 bases. Trimming at V came to 1 base and at J to 3 bases, leaving 6 bases not matched to a gene. CDR1 is SGHTA, CDR2 FQGNSA, per germline. This CDR3 contains 16 residues. As DNA, the CDR3 is TGTGCCAGCAGCTTAGGGCTAGCGGGGATTGAAGAGACCCAGTACTTC. Amino acid sequence: CASSLGLAGIEETQYF.

The count of this clonotype is one. This chain joins TRBV12-5 and TRBJ2-3; D gene unclear. This CDR3 comprises 16 residues. In germline, CDR1 is LGHNT, CDR2 FRNRAP. V dropped 3 bases and J dropped 4 bases, with 17 bases sitting between them. The CDR3 DNA reads TGTGCTAGTGGTTTAGGTCCCGCCTTTGAGCCAGATACGCAGTATTTT. Its protein is CASGLGPAFEPDTQYF.

The chain couples TRBV6-2 or TRBV6-3 to TRBJ2-1, with 8 bases lining up with TRBD1. The trim removed 7 bases at V and 9 bases at J, leaving 11 bases unmatched. CDR3 length: 14 residues. CDR1 MNHEY and CDR2 SVGEGT come from the germline V gene. The CDR3 DNA sequence: TGTGCCAGCACTCGGACAGGGTTCGGCGCTGAGCAGTTCTTC. Its translation: CASTRTGFGAEQFF.

V usage is TRBV7-3 and J usage is TRBJ2-7; 8 bases agree with TRBD2. The CDR3 runs to 15 residues. The germline V gene encodes CDR1 SGHTA and CDR2 FQGTGA. V shed 5 bases and J 0 bases; nucleotides not matched to a gene: 6. CDR3 sequence reads: CASSPSGGSSYEQYF. The CDR3 nucleotides read TGTGCCAGCAGCCCATCGGGGGGGAGCTCCTACGAGCAGTACTTC.

The genes are TRBV11-2 and TRBJ1-2, with TRBD1 as a possible D gene (5 bases). This CDR3 comprises 12 residues. The germline V and J ends were trimmed by 10 bases and 8 bases, with 17 bases remaining between them. Germline CDR1 is SGHAT and CDR2 is FQNNGV. The CDR3 here is CATQGPTEGYTF. As DNA, the CDR3 is TGTGCCACCCAGGGACCAACAGAAGGCTACACCTTC.

There are a few counts of this clonotype. The genes are TRBV20-1 and TRBJ1-1; D not certain. Germline CDR1 reads DFQATT; CDR2 reads SNEGSKA (reference sequence). The CDR3 is 13 amino acids. V lost 1 base, J lost 7 bases, and 13 bases lay in between. CDR3 sequence: CSARGDRRGEAFF. Written as DNA, the CDR3 is TGCAGTGCTAGAGGAGACCGTCGCGGTGAAGCTTTCTTT.

This sequence joins TRBV7-2 and TRBJ1-1; 7 nucleotides match TRBD1. The CDR3 spans 15 residues. Trimming took 4 bases from V and 0 from J; bases not matched to a gene: 5. CDR1 is SGHTA and CDR2 is FQGNSA in the germline V gene. The CDR3 nucleotides are TGTGCCAGCAGCTGGGGACAGCCCATGAACACTGAAGCTTTCTTT. As protein: CASSWGQPMNTEAFF.